This T cell receptor beta chain was retrieved from a study of shared clonotypes between healthy human individuals. Tens of thousands of T cell genomes (about 0.2 ug DNA) went into each sorted-subset replicate. Only in-frame clones appear in the TCRdb table, and some are missing; sequencing was by immunoSEQ multiplex PCR. The sample contains roughly 700,000 clones, less than 95% of which appear only once. On this clone itself: Germline and junction disagree at one end, which may indicate a read error. This specimen includes other DNA sequences encoding the same CDR3.

Sequencing was carried out using memory CD8+ T cells from PBMCs. This sample's subset: CD45RO+ cells pooled with CCR7-negative TemRA cells. This sequence originates from a young man in good health. Some clones in this sample may be carry-over from other donors' samples.

CDR3 region: CASSLNSNQPQHF. The CDR3 DNA reads as TGTGCTAGCAGCCTCAATAGCAATCAGCCCCAGCATTTT. The chain is built from TRBV6-5 and TRBJ1-5; D is uncertain. Germline CDR1 and CDR2: MNHEY and SVGAGI. This CDR3 has 13 residues.